The 29 T cell receptor beta chains below come from one sample, sequenced in a study of CD8 T cells in ankylosing spondylitis. These receptors lack a known antigen. Study results and caveats: About 8 highly homologous variants made up a TCR beta motif, and this motif appeared characteristic of ankylosing spondylitis blood.

Using its own MiXCR run on the 5' RACE reads, TCRdb lists one record per CDR3 protein. The data contain about 460,000 distinct CDR3 sequences, about 5% of them singletons. Sequencing was done on a sample of blood, either unsorted or a sorted T cell fraction (not recorded which). Receptor source: a male donor with ankylosing spondylitis.

This clonotype showed up just a few times. The chain couples TRBV29-1 to TRBJ1-2; tentative D call: TRBD1 (5 bases). From germline, CDR1 is SQVTM and CDR2 ANQGSEA. Trimming removed 6 bases at V and 2 bases at J, with 16 bases between. The CDR3 covers 14 residues. For the CDR3, the DNA is TGCAGCGTGGAGACAGATATGAGAAACTATGGCTACACCTTC. Translated: CSVETDMRNYGYTF.

In this sample, this clonotype turned up many times. The chain links TRBV21-1 to TRBJ1-4. TRBV21-1 is labeled a pseudogene. The CDR3 spans 15 residues. The CDR3 nucleotides are TGTGCCAGCAGCAAAGTAGAGGAAGCTAATGAAAAACTGTTTTTT. It codes for CASSKVEEANEKLFF.

This clonotype was found many times. The chain is built from TRBV20-1 and TRBJ2-5, with TRBD1 as a possible D gene (5 bases). Germline V gives CDR1 DFQATT, CDR2 SNEGSKA (reference sequence). This CDR3 is 13 amino acids long. V was shortened by 0 bases and J by 1 base, with 6 bases between the two germline ends. This CDR3 is CSARDDSQETQYF. The CDR3 nucleotides read TGCAGTGCTAGAGATGACAGCCAAGAGACCCAGTACTTC.

V gene TRBV3-1 combines with J gene TRBJ2-1; D may be TRBD1 (6 bases). This CDR3 is built from 17 residues. Germline V lookup: CDR1 LGHDT, CDR2 YNNKEL (reference sequence). Trimming left V 3 bases short and J 5 bases short, with 20 bases between. CDR3 residues: CASSHPGTKDRDNEQFF. In DNA form, the CDR3 reads TGTGCCAGCAGCCACCCGGGAACTAAGGACAGAGACAATGAGCAGTTCTTC.

This clonotype came up many times. The chain carries TRBV5-6 and TRBJ1-2, with D hard to call. Between the trimmed V and J ends, which lost 4 bases and 8 bases, there was a span of 21 bases. The CDR3 runs 15 residues. Germline CDR1 and CDR2: SGHDT and YYEEEE. CDR3 DNA sequence: TGTGCCAGCAGCATACTCTCGGGAAGCCGCGGGGGCTACACCTTC. It encodes CASSILSGSRGGYTF.

This chain links TRBV6-2 or TRBV6-3 with TRBJ2-7, with D perhaps matching TRBD2 (6 bases). V dropped 6 bases and J dropped 2 bases, with 11 bases sitting between them. The CDR3 has 13 amino acids. CDR1 and CDR2 (germline): MNHEY, SVGEGT. The CDR3 region is CASSVAATYEQYF. The CDR3 bases are TGTGCCAGCAGCGTAGCGGCGACCTACGAGCAGTACTTC.

This clonotype has at least ten counts. The V gene is TRBV6-2 or TRBV6-3, the J gene TRBJ2-1; D call uncertain. Trimming pared 11 bases from V and 7 bases from J, leaving 12 bases between. CDR3 length equals 11 residues. The germline CDR1 and CDR2 sequences are MNHEY and SVGEGT. The CDR3 bases are TGTGCCGGCCGAGGTGAGAATGAGCAGTTCTTC. It is translated as CAGRGENEQFF.

A remark on this clonotype: Since a much larger clone is just one base distant, this may be a read error. V is TRBV28 and J is TRBJ2-7; 8 bases match TRBD2. The CDR3 is 17 residues long. Germline CDR1 MDHEN, CDR2 SYDVKM. The CDR3 DNA sequence: TGTGACAGCAGTACCCGCGGGGGGTTGCTCGTTTCCTACGAGCAGTACTTC. This translates into CDSSTRGGLLVSYEQYF.

The chain links TRBV5-1 to TRBJ2-5, with TRBD2 matching 7 bases. CDR3 size: 15 residues. Germline assignment: CDR1 SGHRS and CDR2 YFSETQ. V was pared by 3 bases and J by 2 bases, with 7 bases of the junction left unmatched. As DNA, the CDR3 is TGCGCCAGCAGCTCGGCCCCGGGGGGACAAGAGACCCAGTACTTC. This codes for CASSSAPGGQETQYF.

The CDR3 DNA reads as TGTGCCAGCAGCTGGGGGGGCGGCCAAGAGACCCAGTACTTC. Residues: CASSWGGGQETQYF. J is TRBJ2-5 and V is TRBV7-9; D might be TRBD2 (7 bases). V lost 4 bases and J 1 base, leaving 10 bases between the germline ends. Germline assignment: CDR1 SEHNR and CDR2 FQNEAQ (reference sequence). The CDR3 has 14 amino acids.

This clonotype was recorded at least ten times. This chain joins TRBV7-8 and TRBJ2-7; D is perhaps TRBD1 (5 bases). The CDR3 spans 16 residues. V was cut by 2 bases and J by 2 bases, with 16 bases left in between. In germline, CDR1 is SGHVS, CDR2 FQNEAQ. The CDR3 reads CASSLPGSFPPYEQYF. In DNA form, the CDR3 reads TGTGCCAGCAGCTTACCAGGGTCCTTTCCACCCTACGAGCAGTACTTC.

This clonotype has at least ten counts. The chain couples TRBV7-2 to TRBJ1-2, with D possibly matching TRBD1 (6 bases). The V gene's germline CDR1 is SGHTA and CDR2 FQGNSA. The CDR3 totals 12 residues. V was cut by 5 bases and J by 7 bases, with 11 bases left in between. For the CDR3, the DNA is TGTGCCAGCAGCATACAGGGAGGTGGCTACACCTTC. Protein: CASSIQGGGYTF.

This clonotype was counted at least ten times. The chain joins TRBV20-1 to TRBJ2-7; the match to TRBD2 covers 13 bases. Per germline, CDR1 DFQATT and CDR2 SNEGSKA (reference sequence). Losses at the gene ends were 2 bases for V and 1 base for J; bases not matched to a gene: 5. CDR3 size: 16 residues. This CDR3 is CSARRTSGSLSYEQYF. In nucleotides, the CDR3 is TGCAGTGCTAGACGGACTAGCGGGAGTTTGTCCTACGAGCAGTACTTC.

This clonotype was detected many times. This chain uses TRBV5-1 with TRBJ1-1; maybe TRBD1 (6 bases). The CDR3 has 17 amino acids. Germline assignment: CDR1 SGHRS and CDR2 YFSETQ. The V gene lost 2 bases and the J gene lost 3 bases, with 20 bases spanning the gap. The CDR3 nucleotides read TGCGCCAGCAGCTTTGCGGGCCGAGGGCCAGGGGACACTGAAGCTTTCTTT. Translating gives CASSFAGRGPGDTEAFF.

Ten or more counts support this clonotype. This chain links TRBV5-1 with TRBJ1-1, with D hard to call. The V end lost 2 bases, the J end lost 0 bases, and 11 bases lay between the germline ends. Germline CDR1 reads SGHRS; CDR2 reads YFSETQ. The CDR3 extends over 15 amino acids. CDR3 nucleotides: TGCGCCAGCAGCTTCTCGGGCGGCATGAACACTGAAGCTTTCTTT. Translating it yields CASSFSGGMNTEAFF.

This clonotype was observed at least ten times. The V and J genes are TRBV27 and TRBJ2-5; 8 nucleotides agree with TRBD2. CDR3 size: 14 residues. CDR1 and CDR2 from the germline V gene are MNHEY and SMNVEV (reference sequence). V dropped 5 bases and J dropped 4; count of bases not matched to a gene: 6. The chain's CDR3 is CASSQGLAAETQYF. Written as DNA, the CDR3 is TGTGCCAGCAGTCAAGGACTAGCCGCAGAGACCCAGTACTTC.

Many counts were recorded for this clonotype. This chain uses TRBV6-1 with TRBJ1-2; D gene ambiguous. Trimming removed 6 bases at V and 8 bases at J, with 19 bases between. The CDR3 totals 14 residues. Germline V gene lookup returns CDR1 MNHNS and CDR2 SASEGT. The DNA for the CDR3 is TGTGCCAGCAGCCACCTTAGGCTCGAGGGAGGCTACACCTTC. Translated: CASSHLRLEGGYTF.

This clonotype was seen only a few times. The V and J genes are TRBV6-2 or TRBV6-3 and TRBJ1-6; no reliable D call. The germline V gene encodes CDR1 MNHEY and CDR2 SVGEGT. Trimming left V 0 bases short and J 5 bases short, with 17 bases between. The CDR3 covers 18 residues. The CDR3 is CASSYSIGGRADNSPLHF. The DNA for the CDR3 is TGTGCCAGCAGTTACTCGATTGGAGGGCGCGCGGATAATTCACCCCTCCACTTT.

This clonotype was seen ten or more times. This chain connects TRBV20-1 to TRBJ2-3; 7 nucleotides align to TRBD2. V was clipped by 6 bases and J by 5 bases; unmatched bases: 8. The CDR3 is made up of 13 amino acids. The germline gives CDR1 DFQATT, CDR2 SNEGSKA (reference sequence). CDR3 loop: CSATYGLGDTQYF. CDR3 in DNA: TGCAGTGCCACCTACGGACTAGGAGATACGCAGTATTTT.

This clonotype was observed a few times. The chain couples TRBV14 to TRBJ1-1; D unclear. V was trimmed by 0 bases and J by 4 bases, leaving 9 bases between them. Germline V gives CDR1 SGHDN, CDR2 FVKESK. This CDR3 is 14 amino acids long. The CDR3 DNA sequence: TGTGCCAGCAGCCAAGATATTCGGTTCACTGAAGCTTTCTTT. It specifies CASSQDIRFTEAFF.

This clonotype has ten or more counts. The chain employs TRBV5-1 and TRBJ2-6; the D gene is possibly TRBD1 (6 bases). The CDR3 sequence is 16 residues long. V lost 4 bases to trimming and J lost 0 bases, with 11 bases between them. Germline CDR1 and CDR2: SGHRS and YFSETQ. The CDR3 here is CASSVTGFSGANVLTF. The CDR3 DNA follows: TGCGCCAGCAGCGTTACAGGGTTCTCTGGGGCCAACGTCCTGACTTTC.

Ten or more counts support this clonotype. The rearrangement links TRBV6-5 to TRBJ2-5, with D maybe TRBD2 (5 bases). Trimming took off 6 bases at V and 1 base at J, with 15 bases between the two ends. The CDR3 contains 15 residues. Germline V gives CDR1 MNHEY, CDR2 SVGAGI. Written as DNA, the CDR3 is TGTGCCAGCAGCCTACCGAGGGCAGGCCAAGAGACCCAGTACTTC. The encoded protein is CASSLPRAGQETQYF.

This rearrangement joins TRBV6-6 to TRBJ2-1; TRBD2 matches at 8 bases. With 6 bases clipped from V and 7 bases from J, the junction kept 5 bases outside the gene matches. The CDR3 has 13 residues. Germline V lookup: CDR1 MNHNY, CDR2 SVGAGI (reference sequence). Written as DNA, the CDR3 is TGTGCCAGCAGCGGGAGGGCCGGGAATGAGCAGTTCTTC. It specifies CASSGRAGNEQFF.

J is TRBJ2-5 and V is TRBV7-2; D unclear. V lost 3 bases, J lost 4 bases, and 15 bases lay in between. The CDR3 sequence is 15 residues long. Germline-derived CDR1 and CDR2 are SGHTA and FQGNSA. CDR3 sequence (DNA): TGTGCCAGCAGCTTTAACAAAGGGATGGGAGAGACCCAGTACTTC. It codes for CASSFNKGMGETQYF.

This clonotype was picked up a small number of times. CDR3 sequence (DNA): TGTGCCAGCAGCCAGATACGTCCGGGACGGCGCTACGAGCAGTACTTC. It translates to CASSQIRPGRRYEQYF. This chain connects TRBV11-2 to TRBJ2-7, with D perhaps assigned TRBD1 or TRBD2 (5 bases each). Trimming pared 5 bases from V and 3 bases from J, leaving 20 bases between. The CDR3 has 16 amino acids. Germline CDR1 reads SGHAT; CDR2 reads FQNNGV.

This clonotype was seen many times. This chain uses TRBV10-3 with TRBJ1-2, with D unresolved. The V and J ends lost 2 bases and 8 bases respectively, with 15 bases between them. The CDR3 covers 14 residues. Per the germline V gene, CDR1 is ENHRY and CDR2 is SYGVKD. CDR3 nucleotide sequence: TGTGCCATCAGTGAGGGTATGGGCCTGGGAGGCTACACCTTC. The encoded protein is CAISEGMGLGGYTF.

This clonotype was seen repeatedly, ten times or more. This rearrangement joins TRBV29-1 to TRBJ2-7; D is uncertain. The CDR3 extends over 12 amino acids. The V gene's germline CDR1 is SQVTM and CDR2 ANQGSEA. Trimming stripped 5 bases from V and 0 bases from J, with 8 bases between. CDR3 loop: CSVLVTSYEQYF. The CDR3 DNA is TGCAGCGTTTTAGTAACCTCCTACGAGCAGTACTTC.

This clonotype was recorded at least ten times. The chain uses TRBV20-1 and TRBJ1-1; possible D gene TRBD1, 6 bases. The CDR3 consists of 11 residues. From germline, CDR1 is DFQATT and CDR2 SNEGSKA (reference sequence). Trimming stripped 4 bases from V and 7 bases from J, with 10 bases between. CDR3 bases: TGCAGTGCTAAGGGGGGGAGTGAAGCTTTCTTT. Translation gives CSAKGGSEAFF.

In this sample, this clonotype turned up many times. J is TRBJ2-1 and V is TRBV9; 9 positions agree with TRBD1. J was trimmed by 1 base and V by 3 bases; bases with no gene match: 8. The CDR3 length is 17 residues. CDR1 is SGDLS, CDR2 YYNGEE, per germline. CDR3 sequence reads: CASSGTPGQGSYNEQFF. The CDR3, as DNA: TGTGCCAGCAGCGGCACCCCGGGACAGGGTTCCTACAATGAGCAGTTCTTC. Full variable domain (missing parts from reference TRBV9 and TRBJ2-1): DSGVTQTPKHLITATGQRVTLRCSPRSGDLSVYWYQQSLDQGLQFLIQYYNGEERAKGNILERFSAQQFPDLHSELNLSSLELGDSALYFCASSGTPGQGSYNEQFFGPGTRLTVL.